These 21 T cell receptor beta chains originate from one sample sequenced in a study of T cell clusters in autoimmune cytopenias. Multiplex touch-down PCR amplified TRB using TRB-A and TRB-B pools in one tube. TCRdb reprocessed the multiplex PCR reads and stores each CDR3 protein as one record, lacking DNA. The sample includes several thousand distinct CDR3 sequences. Tens of thousands of genome equivalents of blood DNA were amplified for TRB. Material: peripheral blood. The receptors originated from a human donor with an autoimmune cytopenia or autoimmune hepatitis (not recorded which).

CDR3 protein: CASSEEGYTEAFF. The chain links TRBV6-1 to TRBJ1-1; TCRdb designates TRBD1, a call that cannot be tested without DNA. The CDR3 is 13 amino acids. The V gene's germline CDR1 is MNHNS and CDR2 SASEGT.

V and J are TRBV27 and TRBJ2-3; the TRBD2 assignment by TCRdb is unverifiable without DNA. The CDR3 contains 15 residues. Germline V lookup: CDR1 MNHEY, CDR2 SMNVEV (reference sequence). The CDR3 sequence: CASSEIAGSTDTQYF.

This clonotype ranks as medium-sized in terms of frequency. This chain joins TRBV6-5 and TRBJ2-3; without DNA, the TCRdb call of TRBD2 cannot be checked. Germline CDR1 and CDR2: MNHEY and SVGAGI. This CDR3 is built from 14 residues. CDR3 sequence reads: CASSNSGGVDTQYF.

The V gene is TRBV6-1, the J gene TRBJ1-6. The CDR3 has 15 residues. The germline gives CDR1 MNHNS, CDR2 SASEGT. CDR3 sequence: CASKEQSSYNSPLHF.

This chain links TRBV19 with TRBJ2-7; TCRdb's assignment of TRBD2 cannot be checked, as there is no DNA. The CDR3 is 18 amino acids. Germline V gene lookup returns CDR1 LNHDA and CDR2 SQIVND (reference sequence). CDR3 amino acids: CASSIALAGGPISYEQYF.

By frequency, this clonotype is medium-sized. The chain has TRBV19 and TRBJ2-5; lacking DNA, the TRBD2 call made by TCRdb goes unchecked. The length of the CDR3 is 16 residues. Germline CDR1 is LNHDA and CDR2 is SQIVND (reference sequence). CDR3 in amino acids: CASSMSGGRARETQYF.

By frequency, this clonotype is medium-sized. The rearrangement uses TRBV15 and TRBJ2-2; there is no DNA to check the TCRdb D call of TRBD2. The length of the CDR3 is 16 residues. Germline loops: CDR1 LNHNV, CDR2 YYDKDF (reference sequence). The chain's CDR3 is CATSRGVGVGTGELFF. Based on the CDR3 plus reference TRBV15 and TRBJ2-2, the full variable domain is DAMVIQNPRYQVTQFGKPVTLSCSQTLNHNVMYWYQQKSSQAPKLLFHYYDKDFNNEADTPDNFQSRRPNTSFCFLDIRSPGLGDTAMYLCATSRGVGVGTGELFFGEGSRLTVL.

The chain is built from TRBV15 and TRBJ1-1; TCRdb names TRBD1, which stays unverified in the absence of DNA. The CDR3 sequence is 13 residues long. The germline V gene has CDR1 LNHNV and CDR2 YYDKDF (reference sequence). CDR3 sequence reads: CAFRGGANTEAFF.

The chain is built from TRBV27 and TRBJ1-5; TCRdb outputs TRBD1, but without DNA this stays unchecked. The germline V gene encodes CDR1 MNHEY and CDR2 SMNVEV (reference sequence). This CDR3 has 15 amino acids. CDR3 region: CASSLSGHLNQPQHF.

The chain couples TRBV6-1 to TRBJ2-3. CDR1 is MNHNS, CDR2 SASEGT, per germline. The CDR3 has 14 amino acids. CDR3 in amino acids: CASSVGSGTDTQYF.

This clonotype shows up as medium-sized by frequency. The chain combines TRBV6-5 with TRBJ1-6. Germline V CDR1 and CDR2: MNHEY, SVGAGI. The CDR3 extends over 16 amino acids. CDR3 sequence reads: CASSSTRRQDNSPLHF.

Measured by frequency, this clonotype is medium-sized. The V gene is TRBV5-6, the J gene TRBJ2-5; the D gene TCRdb calls, TRBD1, cannot be checked with no DNA. The CDR3 totals 13 residues. Per the germline V gene, CDR1 is SGHDT and CDR2 is YYEEEE. The CDR3 protein is CASSSAGEETQYF.

This clonotype is called medium-sized based on its frequency. The V call is TRBV30, the J call TRBJ2-5; lacking DNA, the TRBD2 call made by TCRdb goes unchecked. The CDR3 sequence is 14 residues long. CDR1 and CDR2 (germline): GTSNPN, SVGIG (reference sequence). This chain's CDR3 is CAWSVPGLAETQYF.

The CDR3: CASSLEGDQPQHF. This rearrangement joins TRBV27 to TRBJ1-5; TCRdb picks TRBD1, but there is no DNA to check that call. The CDR3 covers 13 residues. The germline V gene encodes CDR1 MNHEY and CDR2 SMNVEV (reference sequence).

By frequency, this clonotype registers medium-sized. The chain uses TRBV27 and TRBJ2-3; the TRBD1 assignment by TCRdb is unverifiable without DNA. This CDR3 spans 15 amino acids. Germline CDR1 MNHEY, CDR2 SMNVEV (reference sequence). The CDR3 sequence is CAARGTTPSTDTQYF.

The chain uses TRBV15 and TRBJ2-1; as DNA is missing, the TRBD2 call by TCRdb cannot be tested. The CDR3 has 15 residues. Per germline, CDR1 LNHNV and CDR2 YYDKDF (reference sequence). The CDR3 protein is CATSGGTSGYNEQFF. The full variable domain, with the rest looked up from reference TRBV15 and TRBJ2-1, is DAMVIQNPRYQVTQFGKPVTLSCSQTLNHNVMYWYQQKSSQAPKLLFHYYDKDFNNEADTPDNFQSRRPNTSFCFLDIRSPGLGDTAMYLCATSGGTSGYNEQFFGPGTRLTVL.

The chain links TRBV19 to TRBJ2-2; with no DNA, the TCRdb D assignment of TRBD1 cannot be verified. Germline V gene sequence: CDR1 LNHDA, CDR2 SQIVND (reference sequence). The CDR3 is made up of 15 amino acids. The CDR3 protein is CAWRPEGGATGELFF.

CDR3 sequence reads: CSVETVANYGYTF. The V call is TRBV29-1, the J call TRBJ1-2. CDR1 and CDR2 (germline): SQVTM, ANQGSEA. This CDR3 has 13 amino acids.

This clonotype is medium-sized by frequency. J is TRBJ2-1 and V is TRBV19; TCRdb designates TRBD1, a call that cannot be tested without DNA. This CDR3 is built from 13 residues. Germline CDR1 reads LNHDA; CDR2 reads SQIVND (reference sequence). CDR3 sequence: CASSIYQGNEQFF. The full variable domain, completed using reference TRBV19 and TRBJ2-1, is DGGITQSPKYLFRKEGQNVTLSCEQNLNHDAMYWYRQDPGQGLRLIYYSQIVNDFQKGDIAEGYSVSREKKESFPLTVTSAQKNPTAFYLCASSIYQGNEQFFGPGTRLTVL.

This clonotype is deemed medium-sized (0.01 to 0.1%) by its frequency. The chain couples TRBV6-5 to TRBJ2-3; no DNA is available, so the TRBD1 call from TCRdb remains unchecked. The CDR3 is made up of 13 amino acids. Looked up from germline, CDR1 is MNHEY and CDR2 is SVGAGI. CDR3 loop: CASRVGGTDTQYF.

In terms of frequency, this clonotype is medium-sized. The V call is TRBV30, the J call TRBJ2-2. In germline, CDR1 is GTSNPN, CDR2 SVGIG (reference sequence). The CDR3 extends over 13 amino acids. The CDR3 spells CAWSTGNTGELFF.